What follows are 26 T cell receptor beta chains derived from one specimen sequenced in a study of T cell repertoires in cytomegalovirus infection. TCRdb analysed the reads with MiXCR anew, one entry per CDR3 protein. This table has roughly 730,000 distinct CDR3 sequences, roughly 36% appearing once. No antigen has been assigned to these receptors. Sequenced here: cultured PBMCs, sampled from culture after CMV antigen stimulation. All receptors come from a human donor in good health (CMV status not recorded). Some clones in this sample may be carry-over from other donors' samples.

This clonotype has at least ten counts. The CDR3 nucleotides read TGTGCCAGCAGCTCTGGGAGGTCGAGCGTGAAGACCCAGTACTTC. It codes for CASSSGRSSVKTQYF. The chain joins TRBV7-8 to TRBJ2-5, with D maybe TRBD2 (6 bases). The CDR3 has 15 amino acids. With 4 bases removed from V and 6 bases from J, the gap between germline ends came to 18 bases. From germline, CDR1 is SGHVS and CDR2 FQNEAQ.

The table lists this clonotype with a few counts. J is TRBJ2-7 and V is TRBV7-2; D remains ambiguous. CDR3 length: 13 amino acids. Germline V CDR1 and CDR2: SGHTA, FQGNSA. V was shortened by 6 bases and J by 0 bases, with 9 bases between the two germline ends. This CDR3 reads CASSTPSSYEQYF. The CDR3 region has the DNA TGTGCCAGCAGTACCCCGAGCTCCTACGAGCAGTACTTC.

The V call is TRBV6-8, the J call TRBJ2-3; the D is unclear. Germline V lookup: CDR1 MNHGY, CDR2 SAAAGT. V lost 7 bases and J lost 2, with 19 bases in between. The CDR3 length is 16 residues. The CDR3 nucleotides are TGTGCCAGCACCGAGTGGATGGGCAGCCCCACAGATACGCAGTATTTT. This sequence encodes CASTEWMGSPTDTQYF.

This clonotype was seen repeatedly, ten times or more. CDR3 region: CASSQDRQDGTQYF. The CDR3, as DNA: TGCGCCAGCAGCCAAGATAGACAGGATGGGACCCAGTACTTC. J is TRBJ2-5 and V is TRBV4-3; a possible D gene is TRBD1 (6 bases). The germline gives CDR1 LGHNA, CDR2 YSLEER. V lost 0 bases and J lost 7, with 12 bases in between. This CDR3 has 14 amino acids.

This clonotype has just a few counts. The chain recombines TRBV5-4 with TRBJ2-3; tentatively, D is TRBD1 or TRBD2 (5 bases each). Trimming took 3 bases from V and 2 from J, leaving 16 bases between them. CDR1 and CDR2 from the germline V gene are SGHNT and YYREEE (reference sequence). This CDR3 is 16 amino acids long. CDR3 nucleotides: TGTGCCAGCAGCTACGGGCCCGGGACCAACACAGATACGCAGTATTTT. Translation: CASSYGPGTNTDTQYF.

This clonotype was counted once. The rearrangement uses TRBV14 and TRBJ2-2, with D maybe TRBD1 (5 bases). The CDR3 has 15 residues. Trimming shortened V by 1 base and J by 7 bases, and 13 bases separated the two germline ends. Germline loops: CDR1 SGHDN, CDR2 FVKESK. In DNA form, the CDR3 reads TGTGCCAGCAGCCAAGTTGGGCAGGGAATCGGGGAGCTGTTTTTT. Protein: CASSQVGQGIGELFF.

The V and J genes are TRBV6-1 and TRBJ1-4, with unresolved D. V was pared by 6 bases and J by 5 bases, with 16 bases between. This CDR3 has 15 amino acids. CDR1 MNHNS and CDR2 SASEGT come from the germline V gene. In DNA form, the CDR3 reads TGTGCCAGCAGCCCGGTCCGGGGAAGAAATGAAAAACTGTTTTTT. It translates to CASSPVRGRNEKLFF.

V is TRBV18 and J is TRBJ1-2; D uncertain. Per germline, CDR1 KGHSH and CDR2 LQKENI. The CDR3 spans 14 residues. Trimming pared 6 bases from V and 3 bases from J, leaving 14 bases between. The CDR3 protein is CASSPGVEDYGYTF. The DNA for the CDR3 is TGTGCCAGCTCCCCCGGAGTGGAGGACTATGGCTACACCTTC.

The chain is built from TRBV7-9 and TRBJ2-1, with TRBD2 matching 7 bases. Trimming removed 5 bases from V and 10 bases from J; junction bases left unmatched: 8. The CDR3 is 13 residues long. Germline CDR1 is SEHNR and CDR2 is FQNEAQ (reference sequence). This chain's CDR3 is CASSPELAREQFF. Written as DNA, the CDR3 is TGTGCCAGCAGCCCCGAACTAGCGCGCGAGCAGTTCTTC.

This clonotype turned up a few times. The chain employs TRBV7-2 and TRBJ2-1; 7 positions match TRBD2. V lost 5 bases, J lost 9 bases, and 10 bases stayed unmatched. Germline CDR1 SGHTA, CDR2 FQGNSA. This CDR3 contains 14 residues. The CDR3 is CASSHGTGRLEQFF. In DNA, the CDR3 is TGTGCCAGCAGCCACGGAACCGGGAGGCTTGAGCAGTTCTTC.

This clonotype was counted between two and nine times. The chain couples TRBV7-6 to TRBJ1-6; D is possibly TRBD1 (5 bases). The CDR3 has 15 amino acids. The germline V and J ends were trimmed by 1 base and 10 bases, with 14 bases remaining between them. Germline CDR1 reads SGHVS; CDR2 reads FNYEAQ. The CDR3 here is CASSLEMGLGSPLHF. The CDR3 DNA follows: TGTGCCAGCAGCTTAGAGATGGGGCTGGGGTCACCCCTCCACTTT.

This clonotype was recorded a few times. This chain joins TRBV7-8 and TRBJ2-2; TRBD2 aligns across 7 bases. Germline V lookup: CDR1 SGHVS, CDR2 FQNEAQ. The CDR3 has 18 residues. Trimming took 5 bases from V and 1 from J; bases not matched to a gene: 13. This chain's CDR3 is CASSQGRARPRNTGELFF. CDR3 DNA: TGTGCCAGCAGCCAAGGGAGGGCAAGGCCGAGGAACACCGGGGAGCTGTTTTTT.

This clonotype was detected only a few times. The chain employs TRBV6-2 or TRBV6-3 and TRBJ1-2; TRBD1 agrees at 9 bases. The trim removed 10 bases at V and 5 bases at J, leaving 17 bases unmatched. This CDR3 has 16 amino acids. CDR1 is MNHEY and CDR2 is SVGEGT in the germline V gene. For the CDR3, the DNA is TGTGCCACCGCGAAGAAGGGACAGGGTTCATCGTATGGCTACACCTTC. Its protein product is CATAKKGQGSSYGYTF.

This clonotype was seen just once. The chain has TRBV20-1 and TRBJ2-3; D could derive from TRBD1 or TRBD2 (5 bases each). The CDR3 extends over 13 amino acids. The V gene's germline CDR1 is DFQATT and CDR2 SNEGSKA (reference sequence). The germline V and J ends were trimmed by 1 base and 6 bases, with 11 bases remaining between them. The CDR3 sequence is CSARGQGGDTQYF. The CDR3 DNA is TGCAGTGCTAGAGGGCAGGGCGGGGATACGCAGTATTTT.

This clonotype was seen a handful of times. The chain links TRBV6-1 to TRBJ1-1; a possible D gene is TRBD1 (6 bases). Trimming removed 4 bases from V and 1 base from J, with 16 bases in between. Germline assignment: CDR1 MNHNS and CDR2 SASEGT. The length of the CDR3 is 16 residues. The CDR3 DNA reads TGTGCCAGCAGTGTTCGGGGGGGGGCCGGGAACACTGAAGCTTTCTTT. This encodes CASSVRGGAGNTEAFF.

The rearrangement uses TRBV20-1 and TRBJ1-6, with 9 positions matching TRBD1. V trimming: 0 bases; J trimming: 6 bases; junction bases outside the gene matches: 6. This CDR3 comprises 16 residues. Germline assignment: CDR1 DFQATT and CDR2 SNEGSKA (reference sequence). This CDR3 reads CSARDPGQGPNSPLHF. The CDR3 coding sequence is TGCAGTGCTAGAGATCCGGGACAGGGACCTAATTCACCCCTCCACTTT.

This clonotype has a handful of counts. The J gene is TRBJ2-2, the V gene TRBV7-2; 13 bases agree with TRBD2. This CDR3 contains 19 residues. V gave up 7 bases and J gave up 2 bases; unmatched junction bases: 13. CDR1 and CDR2 from the germline V gene are SGHTA and FQGNSA. CDR3 in amino acids: CASNRVTSGRTRNTGELFF. In DNA, the CDR3 is TGTGCCAGCAACCGGGTGACTAGCGGGAGGACGCGAAACACCGGGGAGCTGTTTTTT.

The chain carries TRBV6-6 and TRBJ1-4; D is ambiguous. V lost 0 bases to trimming and J lost 8 bases, with 13 bases between them. The CDR3 is 15 amino acids. The V gene's germline CDR1 is MNHNY and CDR2 SVGAGI (reference sequence). CDR3 loop: CASSYSGNLREKLFF. CDR3 nucleotides: TGTGCCAGCAGTTACTCTGGGAACCTGAGGGAAAAACTGTTTTTT.

This clonotype has a handful of counts. The J gene is TRBJ2-1, the V gene TRBV27; 7 bases map to TRBD1. The ends lost 3 bases at V and 2 bases at J; junction bases unmatched: 4. The V gene's germline CDR1 is MNHEY and CDR2 SMNVEV (reference sequence). CDR3 length equals 15 residues. The CDR3 coding sequence is TGTGCCAGCAGTTTCGGAGGACAGGCCTACAATGAGCAGTTCTTC. Its translation: CASSFGGQAYNEQFF.

The chain employs TRBV28 and TRBJ1-4; D is perhaps TRBD1 (5 bases). Germline CDR1 reads MDHEN; CDR2 reads SYDVKM. The germline V and J ends were trimmed by 4 bases and 0 bases, with 12 bases remaining between them. The CDR3 loop spans 16 amino acids. This CDR3 is CASSWDPRATNEKLFF. In DNA form, the CDR3 reads TGTGCCAGCAGTTGGGACCCAAGGGCAACTAATGAAAAACTGTTTTTT. The full variable domain, in which reference TRBV28 and TRBJ1-4 provide the parts outside the CDR3, is DVKVTQSSRYLVKRTGEKVFLECVQDMDHENMFWYRQDPGLGLRLIYFSYDVKMKEKGDIPEGYSVSREKKERFSLILESASTNQTSMYLCASSWDPRATNEKLFFGSGTQLSVL.

The chain uses TRBV28 and TRBJ1-4; no definite D call. V shed 7 bases and J shed 11 bases, with 26 bases lying between them. Germline loops: CDR1 MDHEN, CDR2 SYDVKM. The CDR3 runs to 16 residues. The CDR3 spells CASNPSQKRAGGKLFF. The CDR3 DNA follows: TGTGCCAGCAACCCTTCCCAGAAGAGGGCAGGTGGGAAACTGTTTTTT.

This clonotype was found a few times. The rearrangement joins TRBV19 to TRBJ2-5; TRBD2 matches 10 bases. The junction had 2 bases not matched to a gene; V was cut back by 5 bases and J by 5 bases. The length of the CDR3 is 13 residues. Germline values: CDR1 LNHDA, CDR2 SQIVND (reference sequence). CDR3 bases: TGTGCCAGTAGTGCACTAGCGGGGGAGACCCAGTACTTC. This gives the protein CASSALAGETQYF.

This clonotype turned up a few times. The chain couples TRBV7-6 to TRBJ1-1; D is unresolved. Germline V gene lookup returns CDR1 SGHVS and CDR2 FNYEAQ. V was pared by 5 bases and J by 1 base, with 11 bases between. CDR3 length equals 14 residues. The CDR3 is CASSQTGRNTEAFF. The DNA of the CDR3 is TGTGCCAGCAGCCAAACGGGGAGGAACACTGAAGCTTTCTTT.

The chain employs TRBV12-3 or TRBV12-4 and TRBJ1-3; no reliable D call. Trimming cost V 6 bases and J 0 bases, with 18 bases left between them. This CDR3 comprises 17 residues. CDR3 sequence: CASSRSTNTVSGNTIYF. DNA of the CDR3: TGTGCCAGCAGCCGCTCGACAAACACGGTCTCTGGAAACACCATATATTTT.

The rearrangement joins TRBV7-8 to TRBJ1-1; TRBD1 might be the D (5 bases). The CDR3 is 15 residues long. V gave up 2 bases and J gave up 0 bases, with 10 bases separating them. CDR1 SGHVS and CDR2 FQNEAQ come from the germline V gene. The CDR3 DNA follows: TGTGCCAGCAGCTTAATGGGACCGATGAACACTGAAGCTTTCTTT. It translates to CASSLMGPMNTEAFF.

In its sample, this clonotype was seen a few times. The rearrangement uses TRBV15 and TRBJ2-3, with no clear D. Per the germline V gene, CDR1 is LNHNV and CDR2 is YYDKDF (reference sequence). Trimming shortened V by 3 bases and J by 6 bases, and 4 bases separated the two germline ends. CDR3 length: 11 amino acids. The CDR3 coding sequence is TGTGCCACCAGCAGGGCTGATACGCAGTATTTT. This codes for CATSRADTQYF.